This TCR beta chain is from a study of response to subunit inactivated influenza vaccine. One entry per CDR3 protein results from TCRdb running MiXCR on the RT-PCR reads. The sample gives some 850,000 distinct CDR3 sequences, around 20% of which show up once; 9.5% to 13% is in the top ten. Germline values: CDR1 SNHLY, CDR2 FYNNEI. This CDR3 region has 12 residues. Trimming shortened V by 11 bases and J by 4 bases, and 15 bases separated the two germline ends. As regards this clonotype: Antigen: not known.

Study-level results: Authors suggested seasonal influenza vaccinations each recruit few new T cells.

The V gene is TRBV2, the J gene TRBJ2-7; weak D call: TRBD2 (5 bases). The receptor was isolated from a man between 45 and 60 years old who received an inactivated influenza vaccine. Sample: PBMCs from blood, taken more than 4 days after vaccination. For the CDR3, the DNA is TGTGCCGGGAAGGGAGAAACGTACGAGCAGTACTTC. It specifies CAGKGETYEQYF.